The sequence of this T cell receptor (beta chain) was determined in a study of early stage breast cancer tumors. As to this clone: Its antigen remains unidentified.

Study results and limitations: Blood repertoires resembled normal breast more than tumor.

The repertoire was sequenced with immunoSEQ multiplex PCR; TCRdb's copy has only in-frame clones and lacks some. Found here are 5,900 or so clones, 65% to 80% of them singletons; the top ten hold approximately 9.2%. The V end lost 4 bases, the J end lost 5 bases, and 15 bases lay between the germline ends. From germline, CDR1 is MNHEY and CDR2 SVGAGI. The CDR3 runs to 14 residues. This sequence originates from a person aged 55 to 70 with breast cancer. The material sequenced was breast tumor tissue. V and J are TRBV6-5 and TRBJ2-7; a weak D match, TRBD2 (5 bases). The CDR3 DNA sequence: TGTGCCAGCAGTTCGATCACCGGGATCCACGAGCAGTACTTC. Translation: CASSSITGIHEQYF.